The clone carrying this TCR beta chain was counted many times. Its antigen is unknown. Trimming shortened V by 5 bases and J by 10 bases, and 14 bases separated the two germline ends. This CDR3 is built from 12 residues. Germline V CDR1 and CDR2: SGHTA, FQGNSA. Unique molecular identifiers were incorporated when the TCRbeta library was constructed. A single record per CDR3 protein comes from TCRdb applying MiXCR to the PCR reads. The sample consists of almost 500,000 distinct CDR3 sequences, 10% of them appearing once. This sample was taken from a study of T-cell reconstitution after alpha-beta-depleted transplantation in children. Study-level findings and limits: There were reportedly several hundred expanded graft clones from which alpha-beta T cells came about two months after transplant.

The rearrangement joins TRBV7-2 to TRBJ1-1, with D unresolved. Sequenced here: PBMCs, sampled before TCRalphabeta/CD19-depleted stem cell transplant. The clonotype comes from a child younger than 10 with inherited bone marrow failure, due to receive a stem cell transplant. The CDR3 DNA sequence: TGTGCCAGCAGCCTCGGGGATTTGGGAGCTTTCTTT. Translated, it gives CASSLGDLGAFF.